The T cell receptor (beta chain) under discussion was sequenced for a study of cytomegalovirus exposure and HLA in healthy donors. Whole-study findings and limits: A later analysis revealed that TCR association rates differed between HLA loci, peaking at DRB1 and bottoming out at HLA-C. Prior analysis indicated that the majority of TCR beta V segments exhibited productivity approximately 87% or approximately 30% of the time. Associated with HLA alleles at 0.05 false discovery rate in a later analysis were around 15,000 TCR beta sequences.

PCR primers comprised 60 Vbeta and 13 Jbeta primers. Data came from immunoSEQ multiplex PCR; TCRdb stores just in-frame clones and leaves some out. The data hold 150,000 or so clones, with just over 75% observed a single time. This clone was recorded a few times. The antigen is not known. This CDR3 spans 16 amino acids. Trimming stripped 0 bases from V and 5 bases from J, with 15 bases between. Germline CDR1 reads SGHVS; CDR2 reads FNYEAQ. This rearrangement joins TRBV7-6 to TRBJ2-3; D gene unclear. This sequence originates from a man aged 35-49 years in good health and CMV-seronegative. Sequenced material: PBMCs. CDR3 nucleotides: TGTGCCAGCAGCTTAGCCAGGAACCCATTTAAAGATACGCAGTATTTT. Amino acids: CASSLARNPFKDTQYF.